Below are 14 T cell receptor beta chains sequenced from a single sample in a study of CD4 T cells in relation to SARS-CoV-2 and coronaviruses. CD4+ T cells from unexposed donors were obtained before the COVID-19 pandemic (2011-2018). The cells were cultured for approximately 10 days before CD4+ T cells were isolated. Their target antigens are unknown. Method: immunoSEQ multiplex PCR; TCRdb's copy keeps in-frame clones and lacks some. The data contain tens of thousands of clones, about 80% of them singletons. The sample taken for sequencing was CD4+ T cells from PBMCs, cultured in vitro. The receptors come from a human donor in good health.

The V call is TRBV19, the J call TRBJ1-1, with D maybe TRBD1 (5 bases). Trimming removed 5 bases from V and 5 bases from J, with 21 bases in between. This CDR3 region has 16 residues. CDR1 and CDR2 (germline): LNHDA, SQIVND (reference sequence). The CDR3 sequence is CASSGLDTTRNTEAFF. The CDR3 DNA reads TGTGCCAGTAGTGGCTTGGACACTACTCGAAATACTGAAGCTTTCTTT. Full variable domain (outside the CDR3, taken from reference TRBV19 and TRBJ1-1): DGGITQSPKYLFRKEGQNVTLSCEQNLNHDAMYWYRQDPGQGLRLIYYSQIVNDFQKGDIAEGYSVSREKKESFPLTVTSAQKNPTAFYLCASSGLDTTRNTEAFFGQGTRLTVV.

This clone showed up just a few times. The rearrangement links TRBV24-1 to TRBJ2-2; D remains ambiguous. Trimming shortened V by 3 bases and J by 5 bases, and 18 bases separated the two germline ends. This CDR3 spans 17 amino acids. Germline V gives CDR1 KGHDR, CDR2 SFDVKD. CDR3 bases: TGTGCCACCAGTGATACGGGCCGATCGTTCCGTACCGGGGAGCTGTTTTTT. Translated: CATSDTGRSFRTGELFF.

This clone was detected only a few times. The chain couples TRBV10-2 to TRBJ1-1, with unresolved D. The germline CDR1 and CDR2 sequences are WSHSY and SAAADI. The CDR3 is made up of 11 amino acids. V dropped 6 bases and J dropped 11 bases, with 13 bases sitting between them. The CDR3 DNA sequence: TGCGCCAGCAGATTTGGTGATGCGGCTTTCTTT. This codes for CASRFGDAAFF.

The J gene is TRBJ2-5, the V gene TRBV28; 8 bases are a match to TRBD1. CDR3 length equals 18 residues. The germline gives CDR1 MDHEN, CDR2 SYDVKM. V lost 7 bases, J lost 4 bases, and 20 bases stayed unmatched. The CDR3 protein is CASTPRPIKLRGPETQYF. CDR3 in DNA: TGTGCCAGCACCCCTCGCCCTATCAAACTCAGGGGGCCAGAGACCCAGTACTTC.

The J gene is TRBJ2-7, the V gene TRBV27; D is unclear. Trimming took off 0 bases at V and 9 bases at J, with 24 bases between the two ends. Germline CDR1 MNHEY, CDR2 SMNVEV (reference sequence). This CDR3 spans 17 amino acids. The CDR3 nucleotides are TGTGCCAGCAGTTTATCCGTAGCTCCGAGCCACCTTAAGGTGCAGTACTTC. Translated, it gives CASSLSVAPSHLKVQYF.

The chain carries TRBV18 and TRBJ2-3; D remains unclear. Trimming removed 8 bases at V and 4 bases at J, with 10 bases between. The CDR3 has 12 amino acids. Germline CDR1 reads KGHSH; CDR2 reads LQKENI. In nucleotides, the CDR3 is TGTGCCAGCGCCGCTGAGTCAGATACGCAGTATTTT. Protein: CASAAESDTQYF.

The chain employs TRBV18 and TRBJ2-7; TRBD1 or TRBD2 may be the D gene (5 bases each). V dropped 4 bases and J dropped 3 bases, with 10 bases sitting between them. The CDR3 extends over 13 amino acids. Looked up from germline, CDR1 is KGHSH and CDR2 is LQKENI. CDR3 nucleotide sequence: TGTGCCAGCTCACGGGACGGATACTACGAGCAGTACTTC. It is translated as CASSRDGYYEQYF.

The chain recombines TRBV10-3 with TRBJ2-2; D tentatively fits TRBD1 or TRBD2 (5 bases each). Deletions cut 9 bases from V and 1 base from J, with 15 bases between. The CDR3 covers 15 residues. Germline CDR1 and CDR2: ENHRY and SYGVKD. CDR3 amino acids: CAITPGTKNTGELFF. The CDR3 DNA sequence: TGTGCCATTACCCCCGGGACGAAGAACACCGGGGAGCTGTTTTTT.

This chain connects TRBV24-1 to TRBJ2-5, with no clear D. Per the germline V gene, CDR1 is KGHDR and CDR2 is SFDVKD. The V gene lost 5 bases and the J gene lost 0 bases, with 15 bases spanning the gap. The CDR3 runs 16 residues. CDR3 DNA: TGTGCCACCAGTGCCGCCGGACGGACCCACCAAGAGACCCAGTACTTC. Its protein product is CATSAAGRTHQETQYF.

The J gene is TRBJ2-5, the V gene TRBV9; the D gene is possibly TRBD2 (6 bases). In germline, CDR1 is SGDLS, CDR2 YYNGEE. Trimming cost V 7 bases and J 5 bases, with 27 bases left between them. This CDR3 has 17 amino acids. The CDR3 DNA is TGTGCCAGCGGCAGCCCCACTAGCTGGCCACCCGGGGAGACCCAGTACTTC. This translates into CASGSPTSWPPGETQYF.

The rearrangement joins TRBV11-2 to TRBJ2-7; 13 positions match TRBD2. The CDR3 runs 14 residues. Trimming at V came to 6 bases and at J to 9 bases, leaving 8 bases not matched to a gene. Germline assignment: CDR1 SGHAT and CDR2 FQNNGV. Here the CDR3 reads CASRATSGRSSQYF. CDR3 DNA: TGTGCCAGCAGGGCGACTAGCGGGAGGTCGTCGCAGTACTTC. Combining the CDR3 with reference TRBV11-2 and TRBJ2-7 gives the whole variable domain EAGVAQSPRYKIIEKRQSVAFWCNPISGHATLYWYQQILGQGPKLLIQFQNNGVVDDSQLPKDRFSAERLKGVDSTLKIQPAKLEDSAVYLCASRATSGRSSQYFGPGTRLTVT.

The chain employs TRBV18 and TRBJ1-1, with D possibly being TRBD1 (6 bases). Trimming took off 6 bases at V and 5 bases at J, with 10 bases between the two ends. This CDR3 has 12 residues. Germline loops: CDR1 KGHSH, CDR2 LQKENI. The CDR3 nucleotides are TGTGCCAGCTCGAGGGGGGATACTGAAGCTTTCTTT. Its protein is CASSRGDTEAFF.

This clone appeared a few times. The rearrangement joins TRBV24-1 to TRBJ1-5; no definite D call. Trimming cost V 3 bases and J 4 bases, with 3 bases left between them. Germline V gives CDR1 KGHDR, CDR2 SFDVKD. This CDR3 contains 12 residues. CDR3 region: CATSDPNQPQHF. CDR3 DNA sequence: TGTGCCACCAGTGATCCTAATCAGCCCCAGCATTTT.

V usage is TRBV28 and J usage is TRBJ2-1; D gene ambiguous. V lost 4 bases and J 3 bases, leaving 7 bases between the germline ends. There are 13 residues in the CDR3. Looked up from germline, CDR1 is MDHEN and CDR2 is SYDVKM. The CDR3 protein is CASSSVDYNEQFF. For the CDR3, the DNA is TGTGCCAGCAGTTCAGTGGACTACAATGAGCAGTTCTTC.